Given below is one T cell receptor beta chain in context. What it recognizes is unknown. The CDR3 has 12 amino acids. V was shortened by 3 bases and J by 7 bases, with 6 bases between the two germline ends. The germline V gene encodes CDR1 SEHNR and CDR2 FQNEAQ (reference sequence). This record comes from a study of cytomegalovirus exposure and HLA in healthy donors. Study background: One earlier analysis, a look at some 180 million T cells, found almost 120 million unique TCR beta sequences.

General study points: Across donors, sequencing depth was assumed by presence/absence analyses to be roughly uniform. Trimming of TCR beta V- and J-genes showed a link, identified in a later analysis, to a missense DCLRE1C variant. Follow-up analysis seemed to connect common viral pathogens with several of the most significant clusters identified.

It was with 60 Vbeta and 13 Jbeta primers that the PCR ran. Data came from immunoSEQ multiplex PCR; TCRdb stores just in-frame clones and leaves some out. The sample holds about 59,000 clones, approximately 80% seen once. This chain links TRBV7-9 with TRBJ2-2, with D hard to call. Sequenced material: PBMCs. The TCR comes from a middle-aged man in good health and CMV-seronegative. DNA of the CDR3: TGTGCCAGCAGCTTCGAGTTCGGGGAGCTGTTTTTT. Residues: CASSFEFGELFF.